This section outlines one T cell receptor beta chain sequence together with its context. Its matching antigen is unknown. The sample is drawn from a study of T cell repertoires in cytomegalovirus infection. Study overall: Recently identified HLA-C-restricted CMV epitopes were used, and well-studied HLA-B-restricted CMV epitopes were used as well.

Per germline, CDR1 DFQATT and CDR2 SNEGSKA (reference sequence). V was cut by 2 bases and J by 7 bases, with 12 bases left in between. This CDR3 region has 13 residues. From the reads, TCRdb called clonotypes with MiXCR, one entry per CDR3 protein. The sample yields fewer than 1,000,000 distinct CDR3 sequences, approximately 30% seen once. Points from the study as a whole: Pooled public TCR beta family frequency picked out CMV carriers with the relevant HLA.

The starting material was cultured CD8+ T cells from PBMCs, obtained from culture after CMV antigen stimulation. The chain combines TRBV20-1 with TRBJ1-5; D not certain. This receptor was taken from a human donor in good health (CMV status not recorded). Some clones in this sample may be carry-over from other donors' samples. This CDR3 reads CSARSRGSQPQHF. CDR3 nucleotides: TGCAGTGCTAGAAGTAGAGGGAGCCAGCCCCAGCATTTT.